This T cell receptor (beta chain) originates from a study of blood T cell repertoires in COVID-19. V dropped 5 bases and J dropped 5; count of bases not matched to a gene: 9. The CDR3 contains 15 residues. The V gene's germline CDR1 is SNHLY and CDR2 FYNNEI. As handled by the study authors: Reference gene primer amplification gave nucleated cell count estimates. Produced via immunoSEQ multiplex PCR; TCRdb's table is partial and in-frame only. The DNA gave D and trimming, while V, J and clone size come from that table. The sample has about 70,000 clones; roughly 84% are singletons. The sample comprised peripheral blood. The receptor comes from a young woman with acute or convalescent COVID-19. This chain connects TRBV2 to TRBJ1-1, with 9 bases lining up with TRBD1. This chain's CDR3 is CASSNTRQGGTEAFF. CDR3 DNA: TGTGCCAGCAGTAACACTAGACAGGGGGGGACTGAAGCTTTCTTT.